A selection of T cell receptor beta chains follows, all from one sample in a study of response to subunit inactivated influenza vaccine. Using its own MiXCR run on the RT-PCR reads, TCRdb lists one record per CDR3 protein. This sample has 650,000 to 700,000 distinct CDR3 sequences, with 15% to 19% found just once. Here the sequenced sample was PBMCs from blood, taken 12 days after vaccination. The source of these receptors is a middle-aged man who received an inactivated influenza vaccine. Each CDR3 is given without its conserved first and last residue. Part of the rows lack a size; the others show once, few, many or a class for expanded clones.

abundance	v_gene	j_gene	CDR3aa
-	TRBV20-1	TRBJ2-1	SASILEGLAGETNEQF
-	TRBV20-1	TRBJ2-5	SARDLDRAWETQY
few	TRBV6-1	TRBJ1-2	ASSVGYNYGYT
-	TRBV20-1	TRBJ2-1	SGHDSKNNEQL
-	TRBV10-2	TRBJ2-5	ASSESGGGATQY
few	TRBV28	TRBJ2-1	ASSLTENEQF
-	TRBV6-5	TRBJ2-7	ASSGGTGQY
few	TRBV3-1	TRBJ2-6	ASSQPSGTGTSGANVLT
few	TRBV7-2	TRBJ1-6	ASSPPTGLH
-	TRBV5-1	TRBJ2-7	ASSPVGLTSYEQY
-	TRBV4-2	TRBJ2-7	ASSQGTAEMGEQY
-	TRBV6-1	TRBJ2-7	ASSKLAGESYEQY
-	TRBV11-2	TRBJ1-6	ASSLGLSLGYNSPLH
-	TRBV10-2	TRBJ1-6	ATARQGKVSPLH
-	TRBV10-3	TRBJ2-1	AIRDETYPYNEQF
once	TRBV29-1	TRBJ2-5	SVGDRVGETQY
-	TRBV12-3/TRBV12-4	TRBJ2-5	ASRPDSGILGAQY
-	TRBV16	TRBJ2-7	ASSPSNRGGEQY
many	TRBV29-1	TRBJ2-3	SVVSSVLGSTDTQY
many	TRBV12-3/TRBV12-4	TRBJ1-2	AISPGQLYGYT
few	TRBV18	TRBJ2-3	ASSPEGRADTQY
many	TRBV4-2	TRBJ2-7	ASSQVREVTYEQY
many	TRBV4-3	TRBJ2-1	ASSQDPGAGYNEQF
-	TRBV9	TRBJ2-3	ASSVGLAGSMADTQY
-	TRBV3-1	TRBJ1-2	ASSLQTNYGYT
many	TRBV12-3/TRBV12-4	TRBJ1-5	ASSFSRTWVEDQPQH
-	TRBV7-2	TRBJ2-1	ASSPTGVDRDEQF
few	TRBV12-3/TRBV12-4	TRBJ1-1	ASRYRQGATEAF
many	TRBV6-5	TRBJ2-1	ASSYATSGGSFYNEQF
-	TRBV12-3/TRBV12-4	TRBJ2-4	ASSQRQFGNIQY
many	TRBV24-1	TRBJ2-1	ATSDWSGGYNEQF
-	TRBV7-9	TRBJ1-4	ASSFIPGGEEKLF
-	TRBV5-1	TRBJ2-7	ASSVGNYEQY
-	TRBV7-9	TRBJ2-7	ASSLTGTSSEQY
-	TRBV5-1	TRBJ2-3	ASSSGLSATDTQY
few	TRBV7-2	TRBJ2-7	ASSPGRRAYEQY
-	TRBV7-2	TRBJ1-5	ASSLVTGSNQPQH
-	TRBV24-1	TRBJ2-3	ATSDPVWAADTQY
-	TRBV6-5	TRBJ1-1	ASSYSRPKNTEAF
-	TRBV19	TRBJ2-7	ASSIAGNEQY
-	TRBV4-2	TRBJ2-4	ASSHSGTGTKNIQY
-	TRBV20-1	TRBJ2-5	SASEDYIRETQY
-	TRBV6-1	TRBJ1-5	ASKGNSNQPQH